The 10 T cell receptor beta chains below come from one sample, sequenced in a study of cytomegalovirus exposure and HLA in healthy donors. PCR amplification relied on 60 Vbeta primers (plus 13 Jbeta primers). This table comes from immunoSEQ multiplex PCR, and its TCRdb copy is limited to in-frame clones, with some not included. The top ten hold less than 8.5% of the sample, which has 60,000 to 90,000 clones, roughly 64% seen once. Input material: PBMCs. Receptors were obtained from a man between 40 and 49 years old in good health and CMV-seropositive.

This clone was detected once. V is TRBV15 and J is TRBJ1-2, with a tentative D call TRBD1 (6 bases). This CDR3 region has 14 residues. From germline, CDR1 is LNHNV and CDR2 YYDKDF (reference sequence). V dropped 0 bases and J dropped 4 bases, with 9 bases sitting between them. CDR3: CATSRDPDSYGYTF. The DNA for the CDR3 is TGTGCCACCAGCAGAGATCCGGACAGCTATGGCTACACCTTC.

The sample holds a few counts of this clone. V usage is TRBV11-3 and J usage is TRBJ2-1; 12 bases are a match to TRBD2. Germline CDR1 SGHNT, CDR2 YENEEA. V shed 5 bases and J 3 bases; nucleotides not matched to a gene: 2. The CDR3 contains 15 residues. The CDR3 nucleotides read TGTGCCAGCAGCCAGACTAGCGGGGGCTACAATGAGCAGTTCTTC. This codes for CASSQTSGGYNEQFF.

J is TRBJ1-4 and V is TRBV19; D ambiguous. From germline, CDR1 is LNHDA and CDR2 SQIVND (reference sequence). The ends were cut back, 3 bases at V and 5 bases at J, with 13 bases in the middle. There are 15 residues in the CDR3. In nucleotides, the CDR3 is TGTGCCAGTAGTATGTTCGGCGGGGAAAATGAAAAACTGTTTTTT. Its translation: CASSMFGGENEKLFF.

The rearrangement joins TRBV7-2 to TRBJ1-2; D is unclear. V lost 1 base to trimming and J lost 5 bases, with 11 bases between them. CDR1 and CDR2 from the germline V gene are SGHTA and FQGNSA. The CDR3 sequence is 14 residues long. CDR3 coding DNA: TGTGCCAGCAGCTTAGATCTGGGAGAGTATGGCTACACCTTC. Translated: CASSLDLGEYGYTF.

The genes are TRBV5-1 and TRBJ2-7, with 9 bases matching TRBD1. CDR1 SGHRS and CDR2 YFSETQ come from the germline V gene. The CDR3 is 15 amino acids. The V segment lost 2 bases and the J segment 1 base; nucleotides outside the gene matches: 4. CDR3 residues: CASSFRDRVSYEQYF. The DNA for the CDR3 is TGCGCCAGCAGCTTCCGGGACAGGGTATCCTACGAGCAGTACTTC.

The genes are TRBV13 and TRBJ1-2, with D tentatively TRBD1 (6 bases). V lost 3 bases and J 4 bases, leaving 18 bases between the germline ends. The germline gives CDR1 PRHDT, CDR2 FYEKMQ (reference sequence). The CDR3 is 16 amino acids. In nucleotides, the CDR3 is TGTGCCAGCAGCTTCAAGACCCAGGACAGAGTCTATGGCTACACCTTC. It translates to CASSFKTQDRVYGYTF. Filled out from reference TRBV13 and TRBJ1-2, the complete variable domain reads AAGVIQSPRHLIKEKRETATLKCYPIPRHDTVYWYQQGPGQDPQFLISFYEKMQSDKGSIPDRFSAQQFSDYHSELNMSSLELGDSALYFCASSFKTQDRVYGYTFGSGTRLTVV.

This clone was found a few times. The chain carries TRBV27 and TRBJ1-5; 7 bases fit TRBD1. The ends lost 5 bases at V and 6 bases at J; junction bases unmatched: 7. The CDR3 is 14 residues long. Germline CDR1 is MNHEY and CDR2 is SMNVEV (reference sequence). CDR3: CASSPNRGGQPQHF. DNA for the CDR3: TGTGCCAGCAGTCCTAACAGGGGAGGTCAGCCCCAGCATTTT.

J is TRBJ2-5 and V is TRBV6-6; D is perhaps TRBD1 (5 bases). The V gene lost 2 bases and the J gene lost 5 bases, with 15 bases spanning the gap. CDR1 is MNHNY and CDR2 is SVGAGI in the germline V gene (reference sequence). This CDR3 comprises 15 residues. The CDR3 DNA is TGTGCCAGCAGTTACCCCCAAGTTTCAGGGGAGACCCAGTACTTC. The encoded protein is CASSYPQVSGETQYF.

The rearrangement joins TRBV19 to TRBJ2-2, with 8 bases lining up with TRBD1. CDR3 size: 16 residues. The trim removed 7 bases at V and 0 bases at J, leaving 7 bases unmatched. Germline V CDR1 and CDR2: LNHDA, SQIVND (reference sequence). The CDR3 protein is CASTYNRGSNTGELFF. The CDR3 DNA is TGTGCCAGTACCTATAACAGGGGGTCGAACACCGGGGAGCTGTTTTTT.

V usage is TRBV18 and J usage is TRBJ2-1; no definite D call. The germline V and J ends were trimmed by 3 bases and 0 bases, with 9 bases remaining between them. CDR1 KGHSH and CDR2 LQKENI come from the germline V gene. This CDR3 contains 15 residues. The CDR3 reads CASSPSQSSYNEQFF. The CDR3 DNA reads TGTGCCAGCTCACCTAGCCAGAGCTCCTACAATGAGCAGTTCTTC.